The 15 T cell receptor beta chains reported below all come from one sample, sequenced in a study of long-term antiretroviral therapy in people with HIV. immunoSEQ v3.0 was run at survey level. Data came from immunoSEQ multiplex PCR; TCRdb stores just in-frame clones and leaves some out. The sample yields about 24,000 clones, over 85% seen once. Sequenced here: unsorted PBMCs, sampled less than 5 years after starting antiretroviral therapy. These TCRs come from a woman in her 50s with HIV.

This rearrangement joins TRBV7-9 to TRBJ2-2; D gene uncertain. V lost 1 base, J lost 5 bases, and 8 bases lay in between. Germline V lookup: CDR1 SEHNR, CDR2 FQNEAQ (reference sequence). This CDR3 is built from 14 residues. CDR3 DNA: TGTGCCAGCAGCTTAGTTGCCCAGACCGGGGAGCTGTTTTTT. Amino acid sequence: CASSLVAQTGELFF.

The CDR3 region has the DNA TGTGCCAGCAGTTTACCGACGGCGGGGGGGGAGACCCAGTACTTC. It encodes CASSLPTAGGETQYF. The chain is built from TRBV28 and TRBJ2-5; 9 nucleotides align to TRBD2. This CDR3 comprises 15 residues. V was clipped by 2 bases and J by 5 bases; unmatched bases: 6. The germline CDR1 and CDR2 sequences are MDHEN and SYDVKM. Drawing the rest from reference TRBV28 and TRBJ2-5, the complete variable domain is DVKVTQSSRYLVKRTGEKVFLECVQDMDHENMFWYRQDPGLGLRLIYFSYDVKMKEKGDIPEGYSVSREKKERFSLILESASTNQTSMYLCASSLPTAGGETQYFGPGTRLLVL.

The rearrangement joins TRBV30 to TRBJ2-5, with D hard to call. The V end lost 0 bases, the J end lost 7 bases, and 6 bases lay between the germline ends. Germline V CDR1 and CDR2: GTSNPN, SVGIG (reference sequence). There are 11 residues in the CDR3. The CDR3 DNA reads TGTGCCTGGAGTGTAGGCGGGACCCAGTACTTC. Its translation: CAWSVGGTQYF.

The V call is TRBV28, the J call TRBJ1-1; D is unresolved. V was shortened by 5 bases and J by 1 base, with 14 bases between the two germline ends. CDR1 MDHEN and CDR2 SYDVKM come from the germline V gene. This CDR3 comprises 15 residues. DNA of the CDR3: TGTGCCAGCAGTCCGCCATCGGATTGGAACACTGAAGCTTTCTTT. Encoded protein: CASSPPSDWNTEAFF.

This rearrangement joins TRBV6-6 to TRBJ1-5; the D gene is possibly TRBD1 (5 bases). V shed 0 bases and J shed 4 bases, with 10 bases lying between them. In germline, CDR1 is MNHNY, CDR2 SVGAGI (reference sequence). The CDR3 has 15 amino acids. CDR3 residues: CASSYSVRGNQPQHF. The CDR3 nucleotides are TGTGCCAGCAGTTACTCAGTCCGGGGGAATCAGCCCCAGCATTTT.

The chain recombines TRBV6-5 with TRBJ2-7; TRBD1 matches at 9 bases. The CDR3 sequence is 14 residues long. Per germline, CDR1 MNHEY and CDR2 SVGAGI. The junction had 5 bases not matched to a gene; V was cut back by 5 bases and J by 3 bases. The CDR3 is CASSRDRDGYEQYF. The CDR3 DNA follows: TGTGCCAGCAGTCGGGACAGGGACGGCTACGAGCAGTACTTC.

The chain recombines TRBV30 with TRBJ2-7, with D perhaps TRBD2 (5 bases). V lost 5 bases and J lost 7, with 15 bases in between. This CDR3 is built from 12 residues. Per the germline V gene, CDR1 is GTSNPN and CDR2 is SVGIG (reference sequence). CDR3 nucleotide sequence: TGTGCCTGGGACTACCTTTGGGGAGAGCAGTACTTC. Translation gives CAWDYLWGEQYF. Complete variable domain (other parts from reference TRBV30 and TRBJ2-7): SQTIHQWPATLVQPVGSPLSLECTVEGTSNPNLYWYRQAAGRGLQLLFYSVGIGQISSEVPQNLSASRPQDRQFILSSKKLLLSDSGFYLCAWDYLWGEQYFGPGTRLTVT.

The chain has TRBV19 and TRBJ2-7; D is perhaps TRBD2 (5 bases). This CDR3 is built from 15 residues. Trimming took 1 base from V and 0 from J, leaving 10 bases between them. Germline CDR1 is LNHDA and CDR2 is SQIVND (reference sequence). The CDR3: CASSIGAVYSYEQYF. For the CDR3, the DNA is TGTGCCAGTAGTATAGGAGCGGTTTACTCCTACGAGCAGTACTTC.

This sequence joins TRBV7-2 and TRBJ2-7; 13 positions agree with TRBD2. The CDR3 contains 15 residues. The germline CDR1 and CDR2 sequences are SGHTA and FQGNSA. The V gene end was trimmed by 5 bases and the J gene end by 2 bases; junction bases not matched to a gene: 3. The CDR3 reads CASSDGLAGAYEQYF. The CDR3 region has the DNA TGTGCCAGCAGCGATGGACTAGCGGGAGCCTACGAGCAGTACTTC. The variable domain in full, with the rest retrieved from reference TRBV7-2 and TRBJ2-7, is GAGVSQSPSNKVTEKGKDVELRCDPISGHTALYWYRQSLGQGLEFLIYFQGNSAPDKSGLPSDRFSAERTGGSVSTLTIQRTQQEDSAVYLCASSDGLAGAYEQYFGPGTRLTVT.

The chain joins TRBV7-9 to TRBJ2-5; 16 bases are shared with TRBD2. Looked up from germline, CDR1 is SEHNR and CDR2 is FQNEAQ (reference sequence). CDR3 length equals 16 residues. The V and J ends lost 5 bases and 5 bases, in that order; junction bases with no gene match: 5. The CDR3 spells CASSKGLAGGTETQYF. CDR3 sequence (DNA): TGTGCCAGCAGCAAGGGACTAGCGGGAGGGACCGAGACCCAGTACTTC.

This clone has a single count. The genes are TRBV27 and TRBJ2-7; 9 nucleotides line up with TRBD1. The CDR3 consists of 15 residues. Trimming took 6 bases from V and 2 from J; bases not matched to a gene: 8. The V gene's germline CDR1 is MNHEY and CDR2 SMNVEV (reference sequence). CDR3 DNA sequence: TGTGCCAGCAGCCGGACAGGGGCCACCGCCTACGAGCAGTACTTC. It translates to CASSRTGATAYEQYF.

The chain couples TRBV7-3 to TRBJ2-1; 8 bases match TRBD2. Per the germline V gene, CDR1 is SGHTA and CDR2 is FQGTGA. CDR3 length: 15 residues. Trimming took 3 bases from V and 8 from J; bases not matched to a gene: 9. CDR3 nucleotide sequence: TGTGCCAGCAGCTTGGGGACTAGAATTGTCGATGAGCAGTTCTTC. Translating gives CASSLGTRIVDEQFF.

This chain uses TRBV28 with TRBJ2-3; 9 bases match TRBD2. CDR1 is MDHEN and CDR2 is SYDVKM in the germline V gene. The J segment lost 1 base and the V segment lost 4 bases, leaving 6 bases of the junction unmatched. The CDR3 is 16 residues long. CDR3 in amino acids: CASSSSSSGGTDTQYF. Here the CDR3 DNA reads TGTGCCAGCAGTTCTAGTTCTAGCGGGGGCACAGATACGCAGTATTTT.

The V call is TRBV10-1, the J call TRBJ2-3, with TRBD2 matching 11 bases. Looked up from germline, CDR1 is WNHNN and CDR2 is SYGVQD (reference sequence). The CDR3 consists of 14 residues. With V trimmed by 7 bases and J by 4 bases, 4 bases remained unmatched. CDR3 loop: CASTIAGGADTQYF. The CDR3 nucleotides are TGCGCCAGCACTATAGCGGGAGGGGCAGATACGCAGTATTTT.

The chain carries TRBV7-6 and TRBJ1-4; TRBD1 is a possible D gene (6 bases). The germline CDR1 and CDR2 sequences are SGHVS and FNYEAQ. This CDR3 spans 14 amino acids. Trimming pared 4 bases from V and 3 bases from J, leaving 9 bases between. CDR3 residues: CASSSTGANEKLFF. DNA for the CDR3: TGTGCCAGCAGCTCGACAGGAGCTAATGAAAAACTGTTTTTT.